The 26 T cell receptor beta chains presented below share a single source sample, sequenced in a study of Ad26.COV2.S vaccination and SARS-CoV-2 variants. Method: immunoSEQ multiplex PCR; TCRdb's copy keeps in-frame clones and lacks some. The sample lists 350,000 to 450,000 clones, 90% to 95% seen once, with around 4.2% in the top ten. The material was peripheral blood, obtained after recovery from COVID-19. The receptor set was obtained from a human donor who had recovered from COVID-19.

The chain links TRBV5-4 to TRBJ2-5; 9 bases are shared with TRBD2. Germline CDR1 SGHNT, CDR2 YYREEE (reference sequence). Losses at the gene ends were 0 bases for V and 2 bases for J; bases not matched to a gene: 8. CDR3 length: 17 residues. Here the CDR3 DNA reads TGTGCCAGCAGCTTGGAAGGATTAGCGGGAGCACAAGAGACCCAGTACTTC. Amino acid sequence: CASSLEGLAGAQETQYF.

CDR3: CASSLAIWTSYGYTF. In DNA form, the CDR3 reads TGTGCCAGCAGCTTAGCGATATGGACCTCCTATGGCTACACCTTC. This sequence joins TRBV7-8 and TRBJ1-2, with D unclear. The CDR3 consists of 15 residues. Germline lookup yields CDR1 SGHVS and CDR2 FQNEAQ. The V and J ends lost 0 bases and 4 bases respectively, with 12 bases between them.

The chain is built from TRBV6-1 and TRBJ2-3, with D tentatively TRBD2 (5 bases). The CDR3 runs to 12 residues. V gave up 3 bases and J gave up 9 bases, with 10 bases separating them. Germline CDR1 and CDR2: MNHNS and SASEGT. The CDR3 is CASSDGLGTQYF. CDR3 DNA sequence: TGTGCCAGCAGTGACGGACTTGGAACGCAGTATTTT.

This chain links TRBV14 with TRBJ1-2, with TRBD1 matching over 12 bases. CDR1 and CDR2 (germline): SGHDN, FVKESK. The CDR3 sequence is 15 residues long. The junction had 5 bases not matched to a gene; V was cut back by 1 base and J by 8 bases. This CDR3 is CASSQAGTGGRGYTF. The CDR3 nucleotides read TGTGCCAGCAGCCAAGCCGGGACAGGGGGCAGGGGCTACACCTTC. Based on the CDR3 plus reference TRBV14 and TRBJ1-2, the full variable domain is EAGVTQFPSHSVIEKGQTVTLRCDPISGHDNLYWYRRVMGKEIKFLLHFVKESKQDESGMPNNRFLAERTGGTYSTLKVQPAELEDSGVYFCASSQAGTGGRGYTFGSGTRLTVV.

The chain links TRBV6-5 to TRBJ2-2, with unresolved D. CDR1 and CDR2 (germline): MNHEY, SVGAGI. V lost 8 bases and J 5 bases, leaving 12 bases between the germline ends. The CDR3 runs 13 residues. The CDR3 protein is CASRTGVTGELFF. The CDR3 DNA reads as TGTGCCAGCCGCACGGGTGTGACCGGGGAGCTGTTTTTT.

The chain combines TRBV12-3 or TRBV12-4 with TRBJ1-1, with a tentative D call TRBD1 (5 bases). Trimming shortened V by 6 bases and J by 6 bases, and 8 bases separated the two germline ends. The CDR3 covers 11 residues. The CDR3 spells CASRVGPEAFF. The CDR3 DNA follows: TGTGCCAGCAGGGTGGGGCCTGAAGCTTTCTTT.

The chain combines TRBV19 with TRBJ2-2; D not certain. The CDR3 loop spans 15 amino acids. Between the trimmed V and J ends, which lost 2 bases and 0 bases, there was a span of 7 bases. The germline V gene encodes CDR1 LNHDA and CDR2 SQIVND (reference sequence). The CDR3 nucleotides read TGTGCCAGTAGTATACGACTGGCGAACACCGGGGAGCTGTTTTTT. Translating it yields CASSIRLANTGELFF.

The chain joins TRBV6-6 to TRBJ1-6, with D possibly matching TRBD1 (5 bases). The germline gives CDR1 MNHNY, CDR2 SVGAGI (reference sequence). This CDR3 is 13 amino acids long. V was cut by 5 bases and J by 6 bases, with 8 bases left in between. DNA for the CDR3: TGTGCCAGCAGTGCGGGGCTTAATTCACCCCTCCACTTT. Protein product: CASSAGLNSPLHF.

The V and J genes are TRBV7-2 and TRBJ1-2; D gene unclear. The CDR3 is 11 residues long. Looked up from germline, CDR1 is SGHTA and CDR2 is FQGNSA. Trimming pared 5 bases from V and 4 bases from J, leaving 5 bases between. In DNA, the CDR3 is TGTGCCAGCAGCGAGATCTATGGCTACACCTTC. Encoded protein: CASSEIYGYTF.

The chain couples TRBV3-1 (or the pseudogene TRBV3-2) to TRBJ1-2, with 7 bases matching TRBD1. The CDR3 is made up of 13 amino acids. V was clipped by 1 base and J by 8 bases; unmatched bases: 4. From germline, CDR1 is LGHDT and CDR2 YNNKEL (reference sequence). DNA of the CDR3: TGTGCCAGCAGCCAAGGACAGGGTCGGGGCTACACCTTC. Translated, it gives CASSQGQGRGYTF.

The rearrangement joins TRBV6-5 to TRBJ2-6; D unclear. The CDR3 contains 15 residues. The V gene lost 7 bases and the J gene lost 1 base, with 11 bases spanning the gap. The germline V gene encodes CDR1 MNHEY and CDR2 SVGAGI. CDR3 in DNA: TGTGCCAGCACCGCGGTCCTGTCTGGGGCCAACGTCCTGACTTTC. Its translation is CASTAVLSGANVLTF.

To note about this clone: This sample includes further DNA sequences coding for the same CDR3. The V call is TRBV7-8, the J call TRBJ1-1; maybe TRBD1 (6 bases). Germline CDR1 is SGHVS and CDR2 is FQNEAQ. This CDR3 region has 13 residues. Trimming pared 3 bases from V and 5 bases from J, leaving 10 bases between. The CDR3 is CASSFRGGTEAFF. CDR3 DNA: TGTGCCAGCAGCTTCAGGGGTGGAACTGAAGCTTTCTTT.

This clone appeared once. The chain is built from TRBV5-1 and TRBJ1-2; TRBD1 might be the D (5 bases). V lost 3 bases and J lost 3, with 12 bases in between. Germline V gene data show CDR1 as SGHRS and CDR2 as YFSETQ. The CDR3 contains 14 residues. The DNA for the CDR3 is TGCGCCAGCAGCTCCCGGGACGGGCACTATGGCTACACCTTC. The encoded protein is CASSSRDGHYGYTF.

This clone was recorded once. V is TRBV6-5 and J is TRBJ1-5, with 7 positions matching TRBD1. The CDR3 totals 14 residues. Germline V gene lookup returns CDR1 MNHEY and CDR2 SVGAGI. Unmatched junction bases numbered 8, after V lost 8 bases and J lost 4 bases. The CDR3 reads CASGQGVSNQPQHF. CDR3 sequence (DNA): TGTGCCAGCGGGCAGGGGGTTTCAAATCAGCCCCAGCATTTT.

Points on this clone: Other DNA sequences in this sample translate to the same CDR3. The chain joins TRBV6-5 to TRBJ2-7; D remains unclear. The CDR3 loop spans 15 amino acids. V lost 0 bases to trimming and J lost 1 base, with 10 bases between them. Germline V gives CDR1 MNHEY, CDR2 SVGAGI. In DNA, the CDR3 is TGTGCCAGCAGTTACTCGTTTTCGGGTTCCTACGAGCAGTACTTC. Amino acids: CASSYSFSGSYEQYF.

The chain combines TRBV9 with TRBJ2-7; D is unclear. The CDR3 runs 15 residues. Trimming cost V 0 bases and J 3 bases, with 13 bases left between them. The germline CDR1 and CDR2 sequences are SGDLS and YYNGEE. CDR3 coding DNA: TGTGCCAGCAGCGTAGACGCATCCGTAGGCTACGAGCAGTACTTC. Translating gives CASSVDASVGYEQYF.

The gene calls are TRBV3-1 (or the pseudogene TRBV3-2) and TRBJ2-3; possibly TRBD2 for D (6 bases). V was clipped by 0 bases and J by 4 bases, with 20 bases between them. CDR1 is LGHDT, CDR2 YNNKEL, per germline (reference sequence). The CDR3 runs to 18 residues. The CDR3 is CASSQDNVGLPGSDTQYF. The CDR3 nucleotides are TGTGCCAGCAGCCAAGATAACGTGGGACTCCCCGGGTCAGATACGCAGTATTTT.

As regards this clone: Distinct nucleotide sequences in the sample also encode this CDR3. The chain joins TRBV19 to TRBJ2-5; D is undetermined. The CDR3 length is 12 residues. From germline, CDR1 is LNHDA and CDR2 SQIVND (reference sequence). V dropped 6 bases and J dropped 5 bases, with 10 bases sitting between them. CDR3 nucleotide sequence: TGTGCCAGTAGCCCGCTGGGGGAGACCCAGTACTTC. Translation: CASSPLGETQYF. Full variable domain (rest looked up from reference TRBV19 and TRBJ2-5): DGGITQSPKYLFRKEGQNVTLSCEQNLNHDAMYWYRQDPGQGLRLIYYSQIVNDFQKGDIAEGYSVSREKKESFPLTVTSAQKNPTAFYLCASSPLGETQYFGPGTRLLVL.

V gene TRBV6-6 combines with J gene TRBJ1-4, with a tentative D call TRBD1 (5 bases). This CDR3 has 16 amino acids. Germline V lookup: CDR1 MNHNY, CDR2 SVGAGI (reference sequence). V was shortened by 1 base and J by 5 bases, with 14 bases between the two germline ends. CDR3 sequence (DNA): TGTGCCAGCAGTTACTGGCAGGGTGTAACAAATGAAAAACTGTTTTTT. It encodes CASSYWQGVTNEKLFF.

V is TRBV6-5 and J is TRBJ2-2; D unresolved. CDR1 and CDR2 (germline): MNHEY, SVGAGI. The CDR3 sequence is 14 residues long. Trimming shortened V by 8 bases and J by 1 base, and 11 bases separated the two germline ends. The chain's CDR3 is CASQERMNTGELFF. The DNA for the CDR3 is TGTGCCAGCCAGGAACGGATGAACACCGGGGAGCTGTTTTTT.

The chain uses TRBV14 and TRBJ1-1; no reliable D call. CDR3 length: 13 amino acids. CDR1 SGHDN and CDR2 FVKESK come from the germline V gene. V lost 4 bases to trimming and J lost 1 base, with 7 bases between them. DNA of the CDR3: TGTGCCAGCAGCCCTTGGGGGAACACTGAAGCTTTCTTT. Translating it yields CASSPWGNTEAFF.

The chain uses TRBV10-3 and TRBJ2-6; 7 nucleotides line up with TRBD1. CDR3 length equals 17 residues. CDR1 and CDR2 from the germline V gene are ENHRY and SYGVKD. Unmatched junction bases numbered 6, after V lost 0 bases and J lost 4 bases. The CDR3 spells CAISESGTGVGANVLTF. Written as DNA, the CDR3 is TGTGCCATCAGTGAGTCTGGCACAGGGGTAGGGGCCAACGTCCTGACTTTC.

This clone has only one observation. The V and J genes are TRBV29-1 and TRBJ2-2, with 8 bases matching TRBD1. The junction had 4 bases not matched to a gene; V was cut back by 2 bases and J by 5 bases. CDR3 size: 14 residues. CDR1 is SQVTM and CDR2 is ANQGSEA in the germline V gene. The CDR3 loop reads CSVESRGRTGELFF. CDR3 nucleotides: TGCAGCGTTGAATCCAGGGGGCGGACCGGGGAGCTGTTTTTT.

The CDR3 spells CASSSGSRNYYEQYF. The CDR3 region has the DNA TGTGCCAGTAGTAGCGGAAGCAGAAATTACTACGAGCAGTACTTC. The chain couples TRBV19 to TRBJ2-7; D unresolved. Looked up from germline, CDR1 is LNHDA and CDR2 is SQIVND (reference sequence). V gave up 4 bases and J gave up 3 bases, with 16 bases separating them. This CDR3 contains 15 residues.

The chain employs TRBV11-2 and TRBJ2-7; 7 bases map to TRBD2. The CDR3 consists of 14 residues. Germline trimming cut 1 base from V and 7 bases from J; bases unmatched to any gene: 7. Germline V lookup: CDR1 SGHAT, CDR2 FQNNGV. CDR3 protein: CASSLVRGTGEQYF. The CDR3 DNA reads as TGTGCCAGCAGCTTAGTGCGGGGGACGGGTGAGCAGTACTTC. Variable domain in full (rest from reference TRBV11-2 and TRBJ2-7): EAGVAQSPRYKIIEKRQSVAFWCNPISGHATLYWYQQILGQGPKLLIQFQNNGVVDDSQLPKDRFSAERLKGVDSTLKIQPAKLEDSAVYLCASSLVRGTGEQYFGPGTRLTVT.

The chain uses TRBV3-1 (or the pseudogene TRBV3-2) and TRBJ1-4; D ambiguous. The length of the CDR3 is 14 residues. The germline gives CDR1 LGHDT, CDR2 YNNKEL (reference sequence). Trimming took 5 bases from V and 4 from J, leaving 11 bases between them. The CDR3 DNA sequence: TGTGCCAGCAGCTTCCGGGCCTTTAATGAAAAACTGTTTTTT. Its protein is CASSFRAFNEKLFF.